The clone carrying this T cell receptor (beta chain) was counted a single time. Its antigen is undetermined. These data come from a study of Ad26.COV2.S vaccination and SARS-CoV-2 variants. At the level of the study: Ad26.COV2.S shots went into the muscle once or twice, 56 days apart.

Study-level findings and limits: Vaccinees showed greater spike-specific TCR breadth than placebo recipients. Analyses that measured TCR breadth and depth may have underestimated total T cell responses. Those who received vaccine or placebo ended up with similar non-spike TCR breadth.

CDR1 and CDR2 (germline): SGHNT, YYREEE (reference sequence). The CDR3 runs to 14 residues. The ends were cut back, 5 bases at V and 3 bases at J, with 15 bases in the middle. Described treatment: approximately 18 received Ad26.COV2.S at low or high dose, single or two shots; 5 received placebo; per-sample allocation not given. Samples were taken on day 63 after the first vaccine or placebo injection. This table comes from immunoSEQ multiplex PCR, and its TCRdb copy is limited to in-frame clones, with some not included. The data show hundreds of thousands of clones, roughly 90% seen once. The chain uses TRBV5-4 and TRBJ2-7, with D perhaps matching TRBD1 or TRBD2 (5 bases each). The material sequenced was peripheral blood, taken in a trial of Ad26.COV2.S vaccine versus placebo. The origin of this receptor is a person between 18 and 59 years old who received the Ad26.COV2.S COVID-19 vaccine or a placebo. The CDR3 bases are TGTGCCAGCAGACCTGGGGGTCCGGGCTACGAGCAGTACTTC. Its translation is CASRPGGPGYEQYF.